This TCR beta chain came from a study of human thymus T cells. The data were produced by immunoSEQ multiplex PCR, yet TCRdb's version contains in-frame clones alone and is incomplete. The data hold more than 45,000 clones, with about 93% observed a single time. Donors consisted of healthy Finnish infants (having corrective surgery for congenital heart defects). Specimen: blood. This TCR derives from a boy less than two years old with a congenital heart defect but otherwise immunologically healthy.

The CDR3 region has the DNA TGTGCCAGCAGTGTCAGGCTTAATCAGCCCCAGCATTTT. It specifies CASSVRLNQPQHF. V gene TRBV6-1 combines with J gene TRBJ1-5; no clear D. V dropped 4 bases and J dropped 4 bases, with 8 bases sitting between them. This CDR3 has 13 residues. Germline V lookup: CDR1 MNHNS, CDR2 SASEGT.